This T cell receptor (beta chain) was identified in a study of cytomegalovirus exposure and HLA in healthy donors (dated by TCRdb to between 2016 and 2019). Notes on the research overall: According to a later analysis, one platform produced both the 100 to 150 validation repertoires and the 670 or so repertoires of the first cohort. A separate validation cohort of roughly 120 different subjects was used in addition to the roughly 670-subject first cohort. To predict cytomegalovirus infection status, the study combined high-throughput TCR immunosequencing, statistical association of individual TCRs with disease status, and machine learning. The study aimed to test whether signatures of past pathogen exposure could be identified by cataloging public T cell receptors.

Results the study describes overall, beyond this receptor: Subsequent analysis determined that TCRs grouped into clusters in the first cohort also showed a tendency toward co-occurrence across the roughly 120 validation repertoires, and 94% of cluster scores exceeded 0. In vitro tests confirmed that a few of the cytomegalovirus-associated TCR beta chains recognize cytomegalovirus antigens. According to the authors, the approach could potentially be generalized to other disease states and immunological phenotypes. Across donors, most TCR sequences were observed very rarely, whereas some public TCRs were present in many individuals. A later analysis lacked HLA typing for the validation cohort, so it scored co-occurrence in that cohort across all 130 or so repertoires. In the study, approximately 160 TCR beta chains were listed as associated with cytomegalovirus. The classifier was reported to diagnose cytomegalovirus status with high specificity and sensitivity in both the original cohort and the validation cohort.

The donors belonged to the validation cohort of over a hundred subjects, which was separate from the roughly 670-subject first cohort. The method behind the library was the immunoSEQ multiplex PCR assay. The study's own analysis went as follows. A statistical classification framework was built to diagnose cytomegalovirus status from the catalog of TCR beta chain sequences. In TCRdb, the immuneACCESS table is reduced to in-frame sequences with V and J assigned. These tables do not hold every clone; where another copy was compared, an unresolved V gene accounts for under half, and the others remain unexplained. V, J and clone size were drawn from that table, and D and trimming were deduced from the DNA. In this sample the table shows over 150,000 clones, about 86% of which occur a single time. The ten biggest clones cover 20% to 25% of the sample. Details on this clone: This receptor's antigen is unknown. No quality values exist for individual bases; no much larger clone is one base distant.

CDR3 length: 14 amino acids, cysteine to phenylalanine. Only the CDR3 part of the read is kept: 42 bases, read in frame from the first base. Trimming takes 7 bases off V and 4 bases off J; junction bases not matched to a gene: 6. The germline V gene specifies MNHEY as CDR1 and SVGAGI as CDR2. The TCR was taken from a man aged 18-30 years in good health and CMV-seropositive. This chain joins TRBV6-5 to TRBJ1-2, with 10 bases aligning to TRBD1. Sequences were obtained from PBMCs. The sequence in DNA is TGTGCCAGCACCCGGGGACAGGGGCTCTATGGCTACACCTTC. This gives the protein CASTRGQGLYGYTF.